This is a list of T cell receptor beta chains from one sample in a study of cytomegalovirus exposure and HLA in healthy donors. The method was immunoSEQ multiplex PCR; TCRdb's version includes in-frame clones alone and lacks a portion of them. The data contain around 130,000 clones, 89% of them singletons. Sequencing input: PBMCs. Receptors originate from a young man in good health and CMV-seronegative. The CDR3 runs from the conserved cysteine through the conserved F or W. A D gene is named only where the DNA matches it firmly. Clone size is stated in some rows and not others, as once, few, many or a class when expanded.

CASHIDRYYEQYF TGTGCCAGCCACATAGACAGGTACTACGAGCAGTACTTC 13 TRBV25-1 . . TRBJ2-7
CASSETPGTGFGPQHF TGTGCCAGCAGTGAAACCCCCGGGACAGGGTTTGGGCCCCAGCATTTT 16 TRBV6-1 TRBD1 . TRBJ1-5
CASSASDGRETQYF TGTGCCAGCAGCGCCTCAGACGGGAGAGAGACCCAGTACTTC 14 TRBV7-3 . . TRBJ2-5
CASSPRTLLAGVPDTQYF TGTGCCAGCAGCCCCCGGACCCTACTAGCGGGGGTACCAGATACGCAGTATTTT 18 TRBV7-6 TRBD2 . TRBJ2-3
CASSLSQANTEAFF TGTGCCAGCAGCTTGAGTCAGGCTAACACTGAAGCTTTCTTT 14 TRBV5-4 . once TRBJ1-1
CASSLVSGGPGSTDTQYF TGTGCCAGCAGCTTAGTTAGCGGGGGGCCGGGAAGCACAGATACGCAGTATTTT 18 TRBV7-3 TRBD2 . TRBJ2-3
CASSPNPGNSNQPQHF TGCGCCAGCAGCCCCAACCCCGGGAATAGCAATCAGCCCCAGCATTTT 16 TRBV5-1 . . TRBJ1-5
CASSFPGTGTYNEQFF TGTGCCAGCAGTTTCCCAGGGACAGGGACCTACAATGAGCAGTTCTTC 16 TRBV28 TRBD1 . TRBJ2-1
CASSLTGQTYGYTF TGCGCTAGCAGCTTGACGGGACAGACCTATGGCTACACCTTC 14 TRBV5-1 TRBD1 . TRBJ1-2
CASSPTGIGAFF TGTGCCAGCAGTCCCACAGGTATCGGAGCTTTCTTT 12 TRBV27 . . TRBJ1-1
CASSQEYGAGNTIYF TGCGCCAGCAGCCAAGAGTACGGGGCTGGAAACACCATATATTTT 15 TRBV4-1 . . TRBJ1-3
CASSQDPGGVGYTDTQYF TGCGCCAGCAGCCAAGATCCCGGGGGGGTGGGATACACAGATACGCAGTATTTT 18 TRBV4-3 TRBD2 . TRBJ2-3
CASSISRARNQPQHF TGTGCCAGTAGTATTAGCAGGGCTCGCAATCAGCCCCAGCATTTT 15 TRBV19 . . TRBJ1-5
CASRGQASGSPLHF TGTGCCAGCAGAGGACAGGCCTCGGGTTCACCCCTCCACTTT 14 TRBV9 TRBD1 . TRBJ1-6
CASSRRQGPMNEQYF TGTGCCAGCAGCCGACGACAGGGACCGATGAACGAGCAGTACTTC 15 TRBV16 TRBD1 . TRBJ2-7
CASSPTGGETQYF TGTGCCAGCAGCCCTACAGGGGGCGAGACCCAGTACTTC 13 TRBV5-4 TRBD1 . TRBJ2-5
CASSEWRGRGVSDTQYF TGTGCCAGCAGTGAATGGCGGGGAAGGGGTGTGTCGGATACGCAGTATTTT 17 TRBV6-1 . . TRBJ2-3
CASSQDKGTADEKLFF TGCGCCAGCAGCCAAGATAAGGGGACAGCGGATGAAAAACTGTTTTTT 16 TRBV4-1 TRBD1 once TRBJ1-4
CASSPWGGFSYEQYF TGTGCCAGCAGCCCCTGGGGGGGATTCTCCTACGAGCAGTACTTC 15 TRBV7-2 TRBD2 . TRBJ2-7
CASSYGDRVHIQYF TGTGCCAGCAGCTATGGGGACAGGGTACACATTCAGTACTTC 14 TRBV7-9 TRBD1 . TRBJ2-4
CASSFPEAGIHNEQFF TGCGCCAGCAGCTTCCCCGAAGCGGGGATTCACAATGAGCAGTTCTTC 16 TRBV4-1 TRBD2 . TRBJ2-1
CAREGTDNEQFF TGTGCCAGAGAGGGGACAGATAATGAGCAGTTCTTC 12 TRBV9 TRBD1 once TRBJ2-1
CASSLILAGRNEQFF TGCGCCAGCAGCTTGATACTAGCGGGAAGGAATGAGCAGTTCTTC 15 TRBV5-1 TRBD2 . TRBJ2-1
CASSHQDSLGDQPQHF TGTGCCAGCAGTCATCAGGACAGCCTGGGAGATCAGCCCCAGCATTTT 16 TRBV7-8 . once TRBJ1-5
CASRLDTNYGYTF TGTGCCAGCAGATTGGACACAAACTATGGCTACACCTTC 13 TRBV7-2 . . TRBJ1-2
CASSPPGQGDTEAFF TGTGCCAGCTCACCACCGGGACAGGGGGACACTGAAGCTTTCTTT 15 TRBV18 TRBD1 . TRBJ1-1
CSVEDAGGPFQETQYF TGCAGCGTTGAAGACGCGGGGGGGCCTTTCCAAGAGACCCAGTACTTC 16 TRBV29-1 TRBD2 . TRBJ2-5
CSVAGLRVGYTF TGCAGCGTTGCGGGTTTGCGGGTAGGCTACACCTTC 12 TRBV29-1 . . TRBJ1-2
CASSPAGGSTDTQYF TGTGCCAGCAGTCCCGCAGGGGGGAGCACAGATACGCAGTATTTT 15 TRBV28 . . TRBJ2-3
CASRASGFHEQYF TGTGCCAGCAGGGCCTCAGGGTTCCACGAGCAGTACTTC 13 TRBV5-8 . . TRBJ2-7
CASSQVTGEYEQYF TGCGCCAGCAGCCAAGTGACAGGGGAGTACGAGCAGTACTTC 14 TRBV4-1 TRBD1 . TRBJ2-7
CASRAPGSNQPQHF TGCGCCAGCAGGGCCCCAGGTAGCAATCAGCCCCAGCATTTT 14 TRBV10-2 . few TRBJ1-5
CASSQGQLTYEQYF TGCGCCAGCAGCCAAGGACAGCTGACCTACGAGCAGTACTTC 14 TRBV4-1 . . TRBJ2-7
CASSPGTGAYYGYTF TGTGCCAGCAGCCCTGGGACAGGGGCGTACTATGGCTACACCTTC 15 TRBV9 TRBD1 once TRBJ1-2
CASSQDLDSYEQYF TGTGCCAGCAGCCAAGATCTAGACTCCTACGAGCAGTACTTC 14 TRBV4-2 . . TRBJ2-7
CASSLYGSLGPGELFF TGTGCCAGCAGCTTGTACGGGAGCTTGGGGCCCGGGGAGCTGTTTTTT 16 TRBV5-4 . . TRBJ2-2
CASSYRRGALTGELFF TGTGCCAGCAGTTACCGCCGGGGGGCGCTTACCGGGGAGCTGTTTTTT 16 TRBV6-6 . . TRBJ2-2
CASSLFGTGGHEQYF TGTGCCAGCAGCTTATTTGGGACGGGGGGCCACGAGCAGTACTTC 15 TRBV5-4 . . TRBJ2-7